The clone carrying this T cell receptor (beta chain) was counted once. V lost 0 bases and J lost 6, with 9 bases in between. The CDR3 totals 14 residues. CDR1 and CDR2 (germline): LGHDT, YNNKEL (reference sequence). Per the study methods: Scientists estimated how many nucleated cells there were by amplifying reference gene primers. TCRdb's copy holds only in-frame clones and misses some; the assay was immunoSEQ multiplex PCR. V, J and clone size derive from that table, while D and trimming were established from the DNA sequence. The sample lists fewer than 250,000 clones; 80% were seen once. These data originate in a study of blood T cell repertoires in COVID-19.

V and J are TRBV3-1 (or the pseudogene TRBV3-2) and TRBJ1-5; D perhaps matches TRBD1 (5 bases). Source material: peripheral blood. This clonotype originated in a man aged 60 to 69 with acute or convalescent COVID-19. CDR3 DNA: TGTGCCAGCAGCCAAGATGCCCAGGGTCAGCCCCAGCATTTT. This translates into CASSQDAQGQPQHF.